These 20 T cell receptor beta chains share one sample of origin, sequenced in a study of T-cell memory formation after mild COVID-19. One entry per CDR3 protein results from TCRdb running MiXCR on the 5' RACE reads. The sample holds just under 550,000 distinct CDR3 sequences; around 20% are singletons and the top ten take around 13%. Sequencing was performed on PBMCs or a T cell subset sorted from them (not recorded which). Receptor source: an adult woman who had mild COVID-19 (a few samples of this study predate the infection). Cell type and time point are not known.

The chain uses TRBV7-9 and TRBJ2-1; 10 bases are a match to TRBD2. After removal of 2 bases from V and 5 bases from J, the junction contained 9 bases not matched to a gene. The CDR3 runs 17 residues. The V gene's germline CDR1 is SEHNR and CDR2 FQNEAQ (reference sequence). The CDR3 nucleotides read TGTGCCAGCAGCTTATTTACAAGCGGGAGGGGCAACAATGAGCAGTTCTTC. It translates to CASSLFTSGRGNNEQFF. The whole variable domain, remainder taken from reference TRBV7-9 and TRBJ2-1, is DTGVSQNPRHKITKRGQNVTFRCDPISEHNRLYWYRQTLGQGPEFLTYFQNEAQLEKSRLLSDRFSAERPKGSFSTLEIQRTEQGDSAMYLCASSLFTSGRGNNEQFFGPGTRLTVL.

There are a few counts of this clonotype. This CDR3 reads CASSQGTGFTDTQYF. The CDR3 DNA reads TGTGCCAGCAGCCAGGGGACAGGATTCACAGATACGCAGTATTTT. The rearrangement links TRBV3-1 to TRBJ2-3; 8 bases align to TRBD1. Germline V gene lookup returns CDR1 LGHDT and CDR2 YNNKEL (reference sequence). The CDR3 runs 15 residues. V trimming: 3 bases; J trimming: 2 bases; junction bases outside the gene matches: 4.

V gene TRBV15 combines with J gene TRBJ2-4, with D possibly TRBD1 on 5 matching bases. This CDR3 contains 16 residues. Germline assignment: CDR1 LNHNV and CDR2 YYDKDF (reference sequence). V lost 0 bases, J lost 2 bases, and 11 bases lay in between. CDR3 amino acids: CATSRDLGQSKNIQYF. For the CDR3, the DNA is TGTGCCACCAGCAGAGATCTGGGGCAGTCCAAAAACATTCAGTACTTC.

The chain links TRBV24-1 to TRBJ2-1; 9 bases match TRBD1. Germline V lookup: CDR1 KGHDR, CDR2 SFDVKD. The CDR3 sequence is 15 residues long. The V segment lost 5 bases and the J segment 7 bases; nucleotides outside the gene matches: 8. The CDR3 loop is CATSVPGTGLNEQFF. The CDR3 region has the DNA TGTGCCACCAGTGTACCCGGGACAGGGTTAAATGAGCAGTTCTTC.

Only a few counts were recorded for this clonotype. The chain has TRBV6-5 and TRBJ2-7, with no clear D. The CDR3 totals 13 residues. CDR1 and CDR2 from the germline V gene are MNHEY and SVGAGI. V gave up 8 bases and J gave up 1 base, with 12 bases separating them. DNA of the CDR3: TGTGCCAGCGGACGACCCGGGTCCTACGAGCAGTACTTC. This gives the protein CASGRPGSYEQYF.

This sequence joins TRBV5-1 and TRBJ2-5; weak D call: TRBD2 (7 bases). CDR3 length: 15 residues. Germline CDR1 and CDR2: SGHRS and YFSETQ. V was cut by 0 bases and J by 4 bases, with 13 bases left in between. Written as DNA, the CDR3 is TGCGCCAGCAGCTTGGATCGCGGGGGCCGAGAGACCCAGTACTTC. Its translation: CASSLDRGGRETQYF.

The chain combines TRBV6-6 with TRBJ2-7; the match to TRBD1 covers 10 bases. The CDR3 sequence is 16 residues long. V dropped 0 bases and J dropped 4; count of bases not matched to a gene: 6. Germline assignment: CDR1 MNHNY and CDR2 SVGAGI (reference sequence). DNA of the CDR3: TGTGCCAGCAGTTACTCCGGACAGGGGGTACCTTACGAGCAGTACTTC. It is translated as CASSYSGQGVPYEQYF.

This sequence joins TRBV9 and TRBJ2-5; D tentatively fits TRBD1 or TRBD2 (5 bases each). Trimming removed 0 bases from V and 5 bases from J, with 11 bases in between. Germline V gives CDR1 SGDLS, CDR2 YYNGEE. The CDR3 runs 14 residues. The CDR3 loop reads CASSVGGVGETQYF. The CDR3 DNA is TGTGCCAGCAGCGTAGGAGGGGTAGGGGAGACCCAGTACTTC.

The chain joins TRBV7-8 to TRBJ2-7, with a weak D call TRBD2 (6 bases). In germline, CDR1 is SGHVS, CDR2 FQNEAQ. V was cut by 5 bases and J by 2 bases, with 22 bases left in between. The CDR3 is 17 amino acids. The CDR3, as DNA: TGTGCCAGCAGCCCGCGGGAACCTGCTGCGGAGGCCTACGAGCAGTACTTC. This sequence encodes CASSPREPAAEAYEQYF.

This clonotype was seen a few times. The chain links TRBV6-6 to TRBJ2-7; 9 bases fit TRBD1. Germline CDR1 is MNHNY and CDR2 is SVGAGI (reference sequence). J was trimmed by 7 bases and V by 4 bases; bases with no gene match: 14. This CDR3 is 16 amino acids long. The CDR3 spells CASSFDPGQGKREQYF. For the CDR3, the DNA is TGTGCCAGCAGTTTCGACCCGGGACAGGGAAAACGGGAGCAGTACTTC.

This rearrangement joins TRBV11-1 to TRBJ2-3; no reliable D call. Germline-derived CDR1 and CDR2 are SGHAT and FQDESV (reference sequence). V lost 3 bases to trimming and J lost 3 bases, with 7 bases between them. The CDR3 extends over 13 amino acids. CDR3 residues: CASSFQRTDTQYF. CDR3 sequence (DNA): TGTGCCAGCAGCTTTCAGAGGACAGATACGCAGTATTTT.

This rearrangement joins TRBV29-1 to TRBJ2-2, with a tentative D call TRBD2 (7 bases). The CDR3 is 13 residues long. Trimming shortened V by 6 bases and J by 3 bases, and 11 bases separated the two germline ends. The germline CDR1 and CDR2 sequences are SQVTM and ANQGSEA. CDR3 sequence (DNA): TGCAGCGTCGGAGGGGGGGACACCGGGGAGCTGTTTTTT. Translating it yields CSVGGGDTGELFF.

V and J are TRBV15 and TRBJ1-6; D is unresolved. The CDR3 is 16 residues long. CDR1 and CDR2 from the germline V gene are LNHNV and YYDKDF (reference sequence). Trimming shortened V by 0 bases and J by 5 bases, and 11 bases separated the two germline ends. The CDR3 is CATSREPGRDNSPLHF. In nucleotides, the CDR3 is TGTGCCACCAGCAGAGAACCGGGAAGGGATAATTCACCCCTCCACTTT.

This clonotype appeared many times. The CDR3 sequence is CASSEGSLANQPQHF. CDR3 sequence (DNA): TGTGCCAGCAGCGAGGGTTCCCTTGCGAATCAGCCCCAGCATTTT. The V and J genes are TRBV9 and TRBJ1-5; D is unclear. The CDR3 runs to 15 residues. The germline V gene has CDR1 SGDLS and CDR2 YYNGEE. Trimming took off 3 bases at V and 4 bases at J, with 14 bases between the two ends.

This clonotype was seen a few times. The rearrangement joins TRBV5-1 to TRBJ2-7; 10 bases agree with TRBD2. There are 15 residues in the CDR3. The germline V gene encodes CDR1 SGHRS and CDR2 YFSETQ. Germline trimming cut 5 bases from V and 3 bases from J; bases unmatched to any gene: 8. The CDR3 sequence is CASRAGTSDHYEQYF. The CDR3 nucleotides read TGCGCCAGCAGGGCCGGGACTAGCGATCACTACGAGCAGTACTTC. Variable domain in full (rest from reference TRBV5-1 and TRBJ2-7): KAGVTQTPRYLIKTRGQQVTLSCSPISGHRSVSWYQQTPGQGLQFLFEYFSETQRNKGNFPGRFSGRQFSNSRSEMNVSTLELGDSALYLCASRAGTSDHYEQYFGPGTRLTVT.

This clonotype was seen only once. The chain has TRBV27 and TRBJ1-6; TRBD1 agrees at 8 bases. The CDR3 contains 16 residues. Germline V CDR1 and CDR2: MNHEY, SMNVEV (reference sequence). V shed 4 bases and J 8 bases; nucleotides not matched to a gene: 10. Here the CDR3 DNA reads TGTGCCAGCAGTTCGGCCATAGACAGGGGCCATTCACCCCTCCACTTT. Its translation: CASSSAIDRGHSPLHF.

This clonotype occurred a few times. The rearrangement uses TRBV12-3 or TRBV12-4 and TRBJ2-1; D not certain. Between the trimmed V and J ends, which lost 2 bases and 0 bases, there was a span of 11 bases. The CDR3 consists of 16 residues. In DNA, the CDR3 is TGTGCCAGCAGTTTATACTTTCCCAGCTCCTACAATGAGCAGTTCTTC. Translating it yields CASSLYFPSSYNEQFF.

The V call is TRBV27, the J call TRBJ1-5; D is unclear. There are 11 residues in the CDR3. CDR1 is MNHEY and CDR2 is SMNVEV in the germline V gene (reference sequence). V lost 10 bases to trimming and J lost 5 bases, with 9 bases between them. The CDR3 bases are TGTGCCACTCGTGGAGATCAGCCCCAGCATTTT. As protein: CATRGDQPQHF.

The rearrangement joins TRBV18 to TRBJ1-2; possibly TRBD1 for D (6 bases). Germline assignment: CDR1 KGHSH and CDR2 LQKENI. The V and J ends lost 2 bases and 8 bases respectively, with 12 bases between them. CDR3 length equals 13 residues. Here the CDR3 reads CASSPAGARGYTF. The CDR3 DNA sequence: TGTGCCAGCTCACCAGCGGGGGCTCGGGGCTACACCTTC.

The V gene is TRBV29-1, the J gene TRBJ2-7; no definite D call. This CDR3 has 13 amino acids. Germline CDR1 SQVTM, CDR2 ANQGSEA. Trimming shortened V by 3 bases and J by 0 bases, and 9 bases separated the two germline ends. CDR3 residues: CSVEKRGSYEQYF. Written as DNA, the CDR3 is TGCAGCGTTGAGAAAAGAGGCTCCTACGAGCAGTACTTC.